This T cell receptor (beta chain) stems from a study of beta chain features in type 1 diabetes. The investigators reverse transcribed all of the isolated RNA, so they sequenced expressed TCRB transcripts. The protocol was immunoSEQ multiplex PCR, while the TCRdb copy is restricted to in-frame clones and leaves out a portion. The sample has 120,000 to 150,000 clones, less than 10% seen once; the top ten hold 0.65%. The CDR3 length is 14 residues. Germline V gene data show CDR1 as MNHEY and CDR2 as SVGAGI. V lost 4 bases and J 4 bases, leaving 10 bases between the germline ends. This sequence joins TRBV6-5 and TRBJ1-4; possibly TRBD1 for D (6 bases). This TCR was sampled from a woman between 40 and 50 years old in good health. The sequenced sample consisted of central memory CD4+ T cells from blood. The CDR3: CASSLSGDNEKLFF. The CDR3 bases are TGTGCCAGCAGTTTGTCAGGGGATAATGAAAAACTGTTTTTT.